This entry lists 16 T cell receptor beta chains sequenced from one sample in a study of blood T cell repertoires in COVID-19. The repertoire was sequenced with immunoSEQ multiplex PCR; TCRdb's copy has only in-frame clones and lacks some. The data hold about 70,000 clones, with 70% to 85% observed a single time. Sequenced: peripheral blood. The source is a woman aged 55 to 70 with acute or convalescent COVID-19.

The V gene is TRBV5-1, the J gene TRBJ1-1; 7 bases map to TRBD1. J gave up 1 base and V 2 bases, and 5 bases lay outside the gene matches. In germline, CDR1 is SGHRS, CDR2 YFSETQ. The CDR3 is made up of 15 amino acids. CDR3 sequence (DNA): TGCGCCAGCAGCTTAACGGGACAGAGGAACACTGAAGCTTTCTTT. Encoded protein: CASSLTGQRNTEAFF.

V and J are TRBV18 and TRBJ1-3, with 8 bases that match TRBD1. V lost 4 bases and J lost 0; bases outside the gene matches: 8. The CDR3 spans 17 residues. Germline V gene lookup returns CDR1 KGHSH and CDR2 LQKENI. The CDR3 DNA reads TGTGCCAGCTCACTACGGACAGGGCCCTACTCTGGAAACACCATATATTTT. Translated: CASSLRTGPYSGNTIYF.

The J gene is TRBJ1-3, the V gene TRBV28, with D possibly being TRBD1 (6 bases). In germline, CDR1 is MDHEN, CDR2 SYDVKM. The germline V and J ends were trimmed by 2 bases and 6 bases, with 11 bases remaining between them. The CDR3 spans 14 residues. The chain's CDR3 is CASSLRGGENTIYF. The CDR3 DNA sequence: TGTGCCAGCAGTTTAAGGGGGGGCGAAAACACCATATATTTT.

The rearrangement links TRBV4-2 to TRBJ2-1, with TRBD2 as a possible D gene (5 bases). Germline CDR1 LGHNA, CDR2 YNFKEQ. CDR3 size: 16 residues. Trimming took 1 base from V and 0 from J, leaving 10 bases between them. Here the CDR3 DNA reads TGTGCCAGCAGCCAAGCGATTAGCGACTCCTACAATGAGCAGTTCTTC. It specifies CASSQAISDSYNEQFF.

V is TRBV6-5 and J is TRBJ2-5; D is undetermined. With 0 bases removed from V and 5 bases from J, the gap between germline ends came to 16 bases. Per germline, CDR1 MNHEY and CDR2 SVGAGI. CDR3 length: 16 amino acids. The DNA for the CDR3 is TGTGCCAGCAGTTACTCTGGGCCCCCGGCCGTGGAGACCCAGTACTTC. Translation: CASSYSGPPAVETQYF.

The chain couples TRBV4-1 to TRBJ2-7; D is unresolved. CDR1 is MGHRA and CDR2 is YSYEKL in the germline V gene. The V end lost 0 bases, the J end lost 0 bases, and 18 bases lay between the germline ends. The CDR3 consists of 18 residues. The CDR3 loop reads CASSQDAGTLFVSYEQYF. The CDR3 DNA reads as TGCGCCAGCAGCCAAGACGCAGGAACCCTCTTCGTCTCCTACGAGCAGTACTTC.

This clone occurred once. A read error may produce the germline difference seen at one junction end. The V gene is TRBV20-1, the J gene TRBJ1-1; D is ambiguous. The V gene's germline CDR1 is DFQATT and CDR2 SNEGSKA (reference sequence). This CDR3 has 11 amino acids. The CDR3 loop reads CSAREAGPGRF. CDR3 coding DNA: TGCAGTGCTAGAGAGGCGGGTCCAGGTCGCTTT.

The chain combines TRBV4-1 with TRBJ1-2; 9 nucleotides match TRBD1. Germline lookup yields CDR1 MGHRA and CDR2 YSYEKL. This CDR3 has 17 amino acids. V gave up 5 bases and J gave up 4 bases; unmatched junction bases: 14. This CDR3 reads CASSESDRGSMLYGYTF. The CDR3 DNA follows: TGCGCCAGCAGCGAGTCGGACAGGGGCTCGATGCTCTATGGCTACACCTTC.

CDR3 nucleotides: TGTGCCAGCAGCGCAGGGCGTAAAGTCCACTTT. This codes for CASSAGRKVHF. The chain carries TRBV3-1 (or the pseudogene TRBV3-2) and TRBJ1-6, with D possibly TRBD1 on 5 matching bases. Per germline, CDR1 LGHDT and CDR2 YNNKEL (reference sequence). The CDR3 is 11 residues long. The V and J ends lost 5 bases and 17 bases respectively, with 13 bases between them.

The chain uses TRBV27 and TRBJ2-2, with TRBD1 as a possible D gene (5 bases). V lost 0 bases and J 1 base, leaving 15 bases between the germline ends. The germline gives CDR1 MNHEY, CDR2 SMNVEV (reference sequence). CDR3 length: 18 residues. The CDR3 here is CASSLSDIRARNTGELFF. The CDR3 region has the DNA TGTGCCAGCAGTTTATCGGATATCAGGGCTCGGAACACCGGGGAGCTGTTTTTT.

The chain recombines TRBV11-2 with TRBJ2-1, with 12 bases aligning to TRBD2. CDR3 length equals 15 residues. Germline CDR1 reads SGHAT; CDR2 reads FQNNGV. V lost 6 bases and J lost 10; bases outside the gene matches: 10. The CDR3 region is CASSKLAGGIAEQFF. For the CDR3, the DNA is TGTGCCAGCAGTAAGCTAGCGGGAGGGATCGCCGAGCAGTTCTTC.

The J gene is TRBJ2-3, the V gene TRBV7-8; weak D call: TRBD2 (7 bases). The V end was cut by 1 base, the J end by 3 bases, with 17 bases between. From germline, CDR1 is SGHVS and CDR2 FQNEAQ. This CDR3 region has 17 residues. The CDR3 nucleotides are TGTGCCAGCAGCTTAGACTCGCGGGGGCCGGGGACAGATACGCAGTATTTT. It is translated as CASSLDSRGPGTDTQYF.

This chain joins TRBV5-6 and TRBJ2-1; TRBD2 matches 8 bases. The CDR3 sequence is 15 residues long. J lost 7 bases, V lost 0 bases, and 6 bases had no gene match. Germline V gene sequence: CDR1 SGHDT, CDR2 YYEEEE. In DNA, the CDR3 is TGTGCCAGCAGCTTGGGCGGGAGGTTGCTTAATGAGCAGTTCTTC. It codes for CASSLGGRLLNEQFF.

This sequence joins TRBV3-1 (or the pseudogene TRBV3-2) and TRBJ2-6; 8 bases align to TRBD1. The CDR3 extends over 16 amino acids. Germline V gives CDR1 LGHDT, CDR2 YNNKEL (reference sequence). Trimming took 4 bases from V and 2 from J; bases not matched to a gene: 4. The CDR3 DNA reads TGTGCCAGCAGCCCAGACAGGGGTGCTGGGGCCAACGTCCTGACTTTC. Translation gives CASSPDRGAGANVLTF.

V is TRBV3-1 (or the pseudogene TRBV3-2) and J is TRBJ2-3; D is perhaps TRBD2 (6 bases). Between the trimmed V and J ends, which lost 4 bases and 0 bases, there was a span of 8 bases. The CDR3 totals 14 residues. Germline assignment: CDR1 LGHDT and CDR2 YNNKEL (reference sequence). CDR3 in amino acids: CASSRGTSTDTQYF. The CDR3 coding sequence is TGTGCCAGCAGCCGCGGGACTAGCACAGATACGCAGTATTTT.

This sequence joins TRBV10-3 and TRBJ1-1; D unclear. V lost 4 bases, J lost 7 bases, and 16 bases lay in between. The germline V gene encodes CDR1 ENHRY and CDR2 SYGVKD. This CDR3 comprises 14 residues. The CDR3 here is CAISVGGETSEAFF. In DNA, the CDR3 is TGTGCCATCAGTGTCGGAGGCGAAACAAGTGAAGCTTTCTTT.